This T cell receptor beta chain was sequenced during a study of control samples from healthy donors and cancer patients. The CDR3 is made up of 11 amino acids. The V and J ends lost 0 bases and 4 bases respectively, with 3 bases between them. CDR1 is GTSNPN, CDR2 SVGIG, per germline (reference sequence). The repertoire was sequenced with immunoSEQ multiplex PCR; TCRdb's copy has only in-frame clones and lacks some. This table has 90,000 or so clones, 88% appearing once. This TCR was sampled from a woman between 70 and 85 years old in good health. The sample consisted of blood. This chain joins TRBV30 and TRBJ1-2, with D uncertain. The CDR3 sequence is CAWSVGYGYTF. DNA for the CDR3: TGTGCCTGGAGTGTGGGCTATGGCTACACCTTC.